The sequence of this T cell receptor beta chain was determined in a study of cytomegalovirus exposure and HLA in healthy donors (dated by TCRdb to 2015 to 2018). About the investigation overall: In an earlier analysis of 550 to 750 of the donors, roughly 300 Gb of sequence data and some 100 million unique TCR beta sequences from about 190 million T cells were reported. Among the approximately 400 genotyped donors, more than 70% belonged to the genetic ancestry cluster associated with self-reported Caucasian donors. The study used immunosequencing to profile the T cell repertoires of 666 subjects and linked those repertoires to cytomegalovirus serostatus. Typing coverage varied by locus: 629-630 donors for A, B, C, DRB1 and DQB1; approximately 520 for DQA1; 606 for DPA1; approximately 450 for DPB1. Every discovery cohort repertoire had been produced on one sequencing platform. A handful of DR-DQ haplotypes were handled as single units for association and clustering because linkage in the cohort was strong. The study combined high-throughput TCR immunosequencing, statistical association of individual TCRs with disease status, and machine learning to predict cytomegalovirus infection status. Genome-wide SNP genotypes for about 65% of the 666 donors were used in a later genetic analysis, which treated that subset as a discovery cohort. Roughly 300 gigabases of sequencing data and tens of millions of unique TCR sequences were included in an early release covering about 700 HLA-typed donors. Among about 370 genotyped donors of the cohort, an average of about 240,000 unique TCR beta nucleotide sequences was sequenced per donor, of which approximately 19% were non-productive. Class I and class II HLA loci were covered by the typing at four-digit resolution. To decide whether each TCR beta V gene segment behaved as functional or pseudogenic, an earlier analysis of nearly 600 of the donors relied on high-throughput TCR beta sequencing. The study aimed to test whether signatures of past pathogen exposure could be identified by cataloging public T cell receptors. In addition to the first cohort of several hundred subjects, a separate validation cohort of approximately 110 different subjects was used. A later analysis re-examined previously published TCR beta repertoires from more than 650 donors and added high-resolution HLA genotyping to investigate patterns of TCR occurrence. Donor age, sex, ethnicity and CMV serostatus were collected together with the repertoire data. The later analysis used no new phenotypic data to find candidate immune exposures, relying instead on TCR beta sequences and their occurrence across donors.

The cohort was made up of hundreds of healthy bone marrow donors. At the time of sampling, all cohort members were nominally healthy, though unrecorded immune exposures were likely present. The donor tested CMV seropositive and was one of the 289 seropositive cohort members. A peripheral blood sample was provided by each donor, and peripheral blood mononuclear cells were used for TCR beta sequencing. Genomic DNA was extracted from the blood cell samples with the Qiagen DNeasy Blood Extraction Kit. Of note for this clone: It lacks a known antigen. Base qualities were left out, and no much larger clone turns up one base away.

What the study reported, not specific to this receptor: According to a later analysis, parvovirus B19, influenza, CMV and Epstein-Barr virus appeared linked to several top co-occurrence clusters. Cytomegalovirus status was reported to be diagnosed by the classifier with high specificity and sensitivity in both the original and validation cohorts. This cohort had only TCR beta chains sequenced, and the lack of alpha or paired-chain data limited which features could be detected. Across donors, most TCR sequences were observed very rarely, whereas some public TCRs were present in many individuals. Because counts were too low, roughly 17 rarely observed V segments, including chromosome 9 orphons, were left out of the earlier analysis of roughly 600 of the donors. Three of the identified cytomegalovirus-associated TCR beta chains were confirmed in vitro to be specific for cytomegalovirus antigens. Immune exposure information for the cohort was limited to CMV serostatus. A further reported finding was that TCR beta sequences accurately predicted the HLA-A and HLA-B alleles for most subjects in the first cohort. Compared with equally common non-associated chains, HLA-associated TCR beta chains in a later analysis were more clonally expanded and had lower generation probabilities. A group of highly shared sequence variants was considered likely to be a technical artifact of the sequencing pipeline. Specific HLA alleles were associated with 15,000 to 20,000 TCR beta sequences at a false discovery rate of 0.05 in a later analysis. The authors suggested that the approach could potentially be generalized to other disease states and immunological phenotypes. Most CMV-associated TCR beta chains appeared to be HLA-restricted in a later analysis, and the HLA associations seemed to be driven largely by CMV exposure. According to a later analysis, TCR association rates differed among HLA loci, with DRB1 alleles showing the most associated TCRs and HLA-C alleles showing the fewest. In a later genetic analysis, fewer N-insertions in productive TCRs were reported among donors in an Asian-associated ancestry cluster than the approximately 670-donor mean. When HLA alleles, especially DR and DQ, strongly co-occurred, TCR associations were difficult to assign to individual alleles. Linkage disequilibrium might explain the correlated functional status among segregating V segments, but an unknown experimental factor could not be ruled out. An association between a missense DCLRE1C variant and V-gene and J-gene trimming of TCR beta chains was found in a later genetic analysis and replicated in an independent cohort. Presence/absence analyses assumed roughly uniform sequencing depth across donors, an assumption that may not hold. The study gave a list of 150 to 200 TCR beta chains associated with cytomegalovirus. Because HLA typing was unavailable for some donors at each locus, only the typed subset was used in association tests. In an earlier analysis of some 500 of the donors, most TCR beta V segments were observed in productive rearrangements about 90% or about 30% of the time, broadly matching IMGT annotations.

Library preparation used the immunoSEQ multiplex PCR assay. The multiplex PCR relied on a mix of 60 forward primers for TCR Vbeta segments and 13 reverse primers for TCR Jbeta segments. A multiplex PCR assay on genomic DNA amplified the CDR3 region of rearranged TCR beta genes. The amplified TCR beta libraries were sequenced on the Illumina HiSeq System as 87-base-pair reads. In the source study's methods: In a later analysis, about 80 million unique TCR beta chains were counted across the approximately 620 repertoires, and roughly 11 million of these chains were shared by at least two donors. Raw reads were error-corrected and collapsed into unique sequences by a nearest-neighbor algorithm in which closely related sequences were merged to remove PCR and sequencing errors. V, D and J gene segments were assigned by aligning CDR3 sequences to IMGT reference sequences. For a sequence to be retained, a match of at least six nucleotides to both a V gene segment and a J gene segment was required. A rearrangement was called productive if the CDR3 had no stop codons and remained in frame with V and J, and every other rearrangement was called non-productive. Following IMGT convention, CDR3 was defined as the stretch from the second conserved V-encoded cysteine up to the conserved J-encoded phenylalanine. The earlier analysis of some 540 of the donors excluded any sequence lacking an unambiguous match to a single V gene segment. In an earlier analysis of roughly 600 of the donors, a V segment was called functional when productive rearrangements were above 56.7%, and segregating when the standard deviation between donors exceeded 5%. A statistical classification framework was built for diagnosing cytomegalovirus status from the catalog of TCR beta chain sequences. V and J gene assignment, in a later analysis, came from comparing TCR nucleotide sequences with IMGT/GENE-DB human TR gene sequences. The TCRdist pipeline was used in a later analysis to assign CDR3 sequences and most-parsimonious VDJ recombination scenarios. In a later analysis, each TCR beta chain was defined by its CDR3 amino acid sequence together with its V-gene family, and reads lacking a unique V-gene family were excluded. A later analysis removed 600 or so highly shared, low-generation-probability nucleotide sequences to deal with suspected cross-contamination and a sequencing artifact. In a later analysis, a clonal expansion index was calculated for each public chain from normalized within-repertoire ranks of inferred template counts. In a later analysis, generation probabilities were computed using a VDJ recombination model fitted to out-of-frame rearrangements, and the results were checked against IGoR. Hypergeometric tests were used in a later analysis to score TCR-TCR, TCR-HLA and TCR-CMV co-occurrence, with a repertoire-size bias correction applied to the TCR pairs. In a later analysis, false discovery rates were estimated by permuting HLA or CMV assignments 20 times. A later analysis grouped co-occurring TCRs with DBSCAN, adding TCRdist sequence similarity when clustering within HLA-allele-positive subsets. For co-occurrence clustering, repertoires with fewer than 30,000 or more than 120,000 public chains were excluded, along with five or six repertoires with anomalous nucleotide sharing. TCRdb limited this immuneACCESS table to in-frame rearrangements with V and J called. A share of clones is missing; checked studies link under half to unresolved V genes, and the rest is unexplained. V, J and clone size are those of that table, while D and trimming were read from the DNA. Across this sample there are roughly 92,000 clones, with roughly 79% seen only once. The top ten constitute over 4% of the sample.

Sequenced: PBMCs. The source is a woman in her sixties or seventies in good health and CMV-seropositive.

The DNA reads TGTGCCAGCAGCTTCGGACTAGCGGGAGGGCCACGTACGCAGTATTTT. Protein translation: CASSFGLAGGPRTQYF. The sequence joins TRBV7-2 to TRBJ2-3; 15 bases in the junction line up with TRBD2. From cysteine to phenylalanine, the CDR3 is 16 amino acids long. Just CDR3 DNA is preserved here, 48 bases in frame from base 1. The germline V gene yields SGHTA for CDR1 and FQGNSA for CDR2. After removal of 3 bases from V and 8 bases from J, the junction retains 6 bases not matched to a gene.